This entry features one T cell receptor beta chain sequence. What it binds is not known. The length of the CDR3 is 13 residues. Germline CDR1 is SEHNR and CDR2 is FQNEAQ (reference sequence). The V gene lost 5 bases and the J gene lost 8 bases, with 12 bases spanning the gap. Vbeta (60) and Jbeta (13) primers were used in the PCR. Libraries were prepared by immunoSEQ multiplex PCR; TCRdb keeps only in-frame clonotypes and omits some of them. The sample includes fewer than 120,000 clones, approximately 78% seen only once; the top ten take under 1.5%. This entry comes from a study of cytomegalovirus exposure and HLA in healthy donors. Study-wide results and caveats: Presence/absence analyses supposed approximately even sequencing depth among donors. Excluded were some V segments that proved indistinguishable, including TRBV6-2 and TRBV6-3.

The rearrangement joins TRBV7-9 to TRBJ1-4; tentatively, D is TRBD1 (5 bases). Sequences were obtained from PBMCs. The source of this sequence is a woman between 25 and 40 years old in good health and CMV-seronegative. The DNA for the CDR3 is TGTGCCAGCAGCCATCGGACAAGGGAAAAACTGTTTTTT. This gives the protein CASSHRTREKLFF.